The following is a T cell receptor (beta chain) sequence with its context. Its cognate antigen is unknown. The source of the sample is a study of T cell repertoires in ileal Crohn's disease. Study information: At surgery, 35% to 40% of patients smoked, with median disease duration roughly 8.3 years. The M6 sample came from neoterminal ileum during colonoscopy after surgery. Study-wide results and caveats: Compared with CD4 T cells, sorted CD8 cells carried more expanded clones.

The sample's time point: neoterminal ileum biopsy at postoperative endoscopy, about 6 months after surgery. Each sample's TCRB immunosequencing used about 470 nanograms of biopsy DNA. The data were produced by immunoSEQ multiplex PCR, yet TCRdb's version contains in-frame clones alone and is incomplete. The sample holds some 14,000 clones, over 70% seen once. The CDR3 sequence is 16 residues long. Germline V lookup: CDR1 MNHEY, CDR2 SMNVEV (reference sequence). V lost 2 bases, J lost 6 bases, and 17 bases lay in between. This chain uses TRBV27 with TRBJ2-1; perhaps TRBD2 as D (6 bases). The TCR sequence derives from an adult with Crohn's disease. Sample: ileal tissue. The CDR3 loop reads CASSLESGTWGNEQFF. CDR3 in DNA: TGTGCCAGCAGTTTAGAATCGGGGACTTGGGGCAATGAGCAGTTCTTC.